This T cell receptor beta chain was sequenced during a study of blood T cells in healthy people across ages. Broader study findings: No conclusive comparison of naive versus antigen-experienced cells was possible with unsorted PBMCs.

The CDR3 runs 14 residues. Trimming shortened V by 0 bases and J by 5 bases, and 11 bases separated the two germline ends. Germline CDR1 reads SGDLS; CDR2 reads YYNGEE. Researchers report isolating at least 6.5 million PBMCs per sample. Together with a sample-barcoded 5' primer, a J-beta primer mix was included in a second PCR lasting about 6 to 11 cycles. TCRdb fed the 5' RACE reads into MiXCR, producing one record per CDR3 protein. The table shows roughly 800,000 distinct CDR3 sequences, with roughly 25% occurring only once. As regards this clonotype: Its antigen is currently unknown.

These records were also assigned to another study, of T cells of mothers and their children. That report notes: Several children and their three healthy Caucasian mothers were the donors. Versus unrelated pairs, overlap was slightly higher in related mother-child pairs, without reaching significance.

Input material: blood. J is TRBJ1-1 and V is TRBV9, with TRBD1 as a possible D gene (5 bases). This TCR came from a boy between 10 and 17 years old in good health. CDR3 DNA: TGTGCCAGCAGCGTAGACGCAGGGTGGACTGAAGCTTTCTTT. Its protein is CASSVDAGWTEAFF.